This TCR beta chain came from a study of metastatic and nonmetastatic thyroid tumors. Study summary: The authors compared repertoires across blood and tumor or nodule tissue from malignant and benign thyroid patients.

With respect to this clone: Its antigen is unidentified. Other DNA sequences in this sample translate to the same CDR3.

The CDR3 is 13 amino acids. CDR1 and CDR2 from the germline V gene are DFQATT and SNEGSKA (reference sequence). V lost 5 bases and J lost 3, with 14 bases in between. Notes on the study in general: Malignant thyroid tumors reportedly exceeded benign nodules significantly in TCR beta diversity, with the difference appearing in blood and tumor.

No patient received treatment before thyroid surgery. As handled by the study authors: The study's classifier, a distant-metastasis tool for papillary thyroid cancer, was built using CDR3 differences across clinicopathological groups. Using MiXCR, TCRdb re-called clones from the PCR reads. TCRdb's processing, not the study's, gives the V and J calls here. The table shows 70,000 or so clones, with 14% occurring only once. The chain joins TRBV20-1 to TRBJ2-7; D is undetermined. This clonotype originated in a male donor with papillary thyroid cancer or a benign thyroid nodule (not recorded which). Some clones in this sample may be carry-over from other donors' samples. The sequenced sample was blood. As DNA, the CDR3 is TGCAGTGCTGTCCCTGTGTCCGTCTACGAGCAGTACTTC. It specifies CSAVPVSVYEQYF.